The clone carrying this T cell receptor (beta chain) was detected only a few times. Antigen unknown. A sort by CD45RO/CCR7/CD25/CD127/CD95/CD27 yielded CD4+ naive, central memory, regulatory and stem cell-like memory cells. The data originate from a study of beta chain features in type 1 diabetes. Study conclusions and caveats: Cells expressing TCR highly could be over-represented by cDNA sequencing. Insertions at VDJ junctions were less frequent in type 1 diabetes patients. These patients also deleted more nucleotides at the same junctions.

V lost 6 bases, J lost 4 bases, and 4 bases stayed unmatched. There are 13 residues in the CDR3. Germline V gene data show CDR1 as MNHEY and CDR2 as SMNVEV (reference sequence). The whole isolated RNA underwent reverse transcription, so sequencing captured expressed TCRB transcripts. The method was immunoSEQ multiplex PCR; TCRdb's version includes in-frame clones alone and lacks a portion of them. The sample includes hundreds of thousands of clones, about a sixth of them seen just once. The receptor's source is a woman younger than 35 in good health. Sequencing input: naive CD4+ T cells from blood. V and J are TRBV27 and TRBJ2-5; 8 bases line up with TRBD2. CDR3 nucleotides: TGTGCCAGCAGCGGGACTAGAGGAGAGACCCAGTACTTC. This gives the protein CASSGTRGETQYF.